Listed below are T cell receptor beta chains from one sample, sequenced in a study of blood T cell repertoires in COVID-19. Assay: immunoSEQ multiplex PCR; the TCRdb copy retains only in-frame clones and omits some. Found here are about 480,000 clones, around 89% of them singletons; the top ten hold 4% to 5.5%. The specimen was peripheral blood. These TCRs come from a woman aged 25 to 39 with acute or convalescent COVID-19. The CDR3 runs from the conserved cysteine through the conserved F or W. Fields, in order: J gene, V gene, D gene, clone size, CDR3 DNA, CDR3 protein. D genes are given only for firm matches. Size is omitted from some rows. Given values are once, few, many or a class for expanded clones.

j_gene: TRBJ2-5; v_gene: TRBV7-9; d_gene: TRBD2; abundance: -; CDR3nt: TGTGCCAGCAGCTGGCAGCGGGGGGTTTCCGAGACCCAGTACTTC; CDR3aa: CASSWQRGVSETQYF
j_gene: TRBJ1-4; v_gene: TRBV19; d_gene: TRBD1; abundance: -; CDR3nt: TGTGCGACCCGACAGGGATTAAATGAAAAACTGTTTTTT; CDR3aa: CATRQGLNEKLFF
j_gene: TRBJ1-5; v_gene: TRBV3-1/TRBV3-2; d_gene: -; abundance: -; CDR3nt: TGTGCCAGCAGCCAACAGGGTCAGCCCCAGCATTTT; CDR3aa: CASSQQGQPQHF
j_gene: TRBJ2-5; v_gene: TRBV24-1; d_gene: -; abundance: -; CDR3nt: TGTGCCACCAGTGATCCAAGACGGGACCAAGAGACCCAGTACTTC; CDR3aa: CATSDPRRDQETQYF
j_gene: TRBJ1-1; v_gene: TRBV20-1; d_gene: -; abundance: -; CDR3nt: TGCAGTGCTCCGCGGAGTGTGGGAGCTTTCTTT; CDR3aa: CSAPRSVGAFF
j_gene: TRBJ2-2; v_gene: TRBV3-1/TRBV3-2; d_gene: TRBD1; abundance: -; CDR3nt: TGTGCCAGCAGCCATGCGACAGGGTTCACCGGGGAGCTGTTTTTT; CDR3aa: CASSHATGFTGELFF
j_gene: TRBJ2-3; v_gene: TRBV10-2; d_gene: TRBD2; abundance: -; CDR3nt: TGCGCCAGCAGTGAGATCGTGCGGGGGGGCGGGGGGACGCAGTATTTT; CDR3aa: CASSEIVRGGGGTQYF
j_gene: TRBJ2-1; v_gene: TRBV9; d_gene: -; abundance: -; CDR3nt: TGTGCCAGCAGCGCCCCGACCTCGGCGTGGGGCGGGAACTACAATGAGCAGTTCTTC; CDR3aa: CASSAPTSAWGGNYNEQFF
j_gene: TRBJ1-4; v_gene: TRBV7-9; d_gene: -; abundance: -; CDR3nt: TGTGCCAGCAGCCCGCACAGGGTGGGTAATGAAAAACTGTTTTTT; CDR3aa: CASSPHRVGNEKLFF
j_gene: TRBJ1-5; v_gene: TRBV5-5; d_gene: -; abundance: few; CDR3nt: TGTGCCAGCAGCTTGGCTCCCGGTTTTTTTGAGCCCCAGCATTTT; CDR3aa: CASSLAPGFFEPQHF
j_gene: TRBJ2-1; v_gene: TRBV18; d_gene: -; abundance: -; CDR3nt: TGTGCCAGCTCACCAAGGAGGGATGAGCAGTTCTTC; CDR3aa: CASSPRRDEQFF
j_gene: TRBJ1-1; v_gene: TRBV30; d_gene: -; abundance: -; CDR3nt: TGTGCCTGGAGCTCAGGGCTGAACACTGAAGCTTTCTTT; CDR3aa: CAWSSGLNTEAFF
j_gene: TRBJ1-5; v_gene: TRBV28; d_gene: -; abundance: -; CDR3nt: TGTGCCACCACCCCGGGTCCTAGCAATCAGCCCCAGCATTTT; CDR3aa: CATTPGPSNQPQHF
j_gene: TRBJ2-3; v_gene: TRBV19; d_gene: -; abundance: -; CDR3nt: TGTGCCAGTAGTAGCCGCAGTTACACAGATACGCAGTATTTT; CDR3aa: CASSSRSYTDTQYF
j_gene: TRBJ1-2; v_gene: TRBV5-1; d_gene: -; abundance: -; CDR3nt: TGCGCCAGCAGCTTGGGGACTCATACAACTGGCTATGGCTACACCTTC; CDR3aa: CASSLGTHTTGYGYTF
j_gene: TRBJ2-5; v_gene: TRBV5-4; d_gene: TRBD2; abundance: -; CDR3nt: TGTGCCAGCAGCGGGCGGGGGGGCCGCGAGACCCAGTACTTC; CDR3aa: CASSGRGGRETQYF
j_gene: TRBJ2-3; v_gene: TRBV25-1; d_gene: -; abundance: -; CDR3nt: TGTGCCAGCAGTGAATGGGGCTACGGAGATACGCAGTATTTT; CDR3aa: CASSEWGYGDTQYF
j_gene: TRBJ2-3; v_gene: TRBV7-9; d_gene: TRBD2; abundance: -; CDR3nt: TGTGCCAGCAGCCCCCCTAGCGGGGGGAACACAGATACGCAGTATTTT; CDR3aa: CASSPPSGGNTDTQYF
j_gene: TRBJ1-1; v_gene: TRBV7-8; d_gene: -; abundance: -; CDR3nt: TGTGCCAGCAGCTCAACCGGGCCGGGGGGCACTGAAGCTTTCTTT; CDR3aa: CASSSTGPGGTEAFF
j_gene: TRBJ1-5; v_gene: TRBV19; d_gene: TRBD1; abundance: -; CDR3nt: TGTGCCAGTAGTAACGAACAGGGGAGCAATCAGCCCCAGCATTTT; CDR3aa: CASSNEQGSNQPQHF
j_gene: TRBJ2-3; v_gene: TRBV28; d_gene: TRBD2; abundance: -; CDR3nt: TGTGCCAGCAGCATCCCCCGTAGCGGGGGGAGGGCAGATACGCAGTATTTT; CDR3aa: CASSIPRSGGRADTQYF
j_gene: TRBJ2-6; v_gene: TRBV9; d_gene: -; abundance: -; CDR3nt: TGTGCCAGCAGCTCCCGCCGGTCTGGGGCCAACGTCCTGACTTTC; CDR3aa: CASSSRRSGANVLTF
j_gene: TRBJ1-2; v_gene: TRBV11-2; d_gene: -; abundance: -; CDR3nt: TGTGCCAGCAGCTTACTGCGGAACTATGGCTACACCTTC; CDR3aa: CASSLLRNYGYTF
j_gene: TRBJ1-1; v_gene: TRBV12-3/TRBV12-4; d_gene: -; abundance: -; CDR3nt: TGTGCCAGCATTATACAGGGAAACACTGAAGCTTTCTTT; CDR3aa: CASIIQGNTEAFF
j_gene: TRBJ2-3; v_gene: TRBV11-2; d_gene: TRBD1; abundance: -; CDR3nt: TGTGCCAGCAGCTTCGGGACAGGTATATTAATCCGCACAGATACGCAGTATTTT; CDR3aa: CASSFGTGILIRTDTQYF
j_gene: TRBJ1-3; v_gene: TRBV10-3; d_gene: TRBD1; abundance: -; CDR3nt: TGTGCCATCAGTGGTCCGGGGCGGACAGGGAGTGGAAACACCATATATTTT; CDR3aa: CAISGPGRTGSGNTIYF
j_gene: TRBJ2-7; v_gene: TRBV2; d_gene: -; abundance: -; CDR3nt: TGTGCCAGCAGTGGGACTATAGGGTACGAGCAGTACTTC; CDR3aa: CASSGTIGYEQYF
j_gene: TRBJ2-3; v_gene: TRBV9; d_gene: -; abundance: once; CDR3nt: TGTGCCAGCAGCGTGAGGGGGACCACAGATACGCAGTATTTT; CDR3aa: CASSVRGTTDTQYF
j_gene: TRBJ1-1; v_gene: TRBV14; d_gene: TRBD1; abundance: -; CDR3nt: TGTGCCAGCAGCCAAGCCTTTGGGACAGGGTACTCGAACACTGAAGCTTTCTTT; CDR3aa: CASSQAFGTGYSNTEAFF
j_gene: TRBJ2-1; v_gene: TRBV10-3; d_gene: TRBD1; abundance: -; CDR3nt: TGTGCCATCAGTACGGGACAGGGGGCGCTTGAGCAGTTCTTC; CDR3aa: CAISTGQGALEQFF
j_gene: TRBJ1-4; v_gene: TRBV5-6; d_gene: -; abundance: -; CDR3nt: TGTGCCAGCAGCGGAGGGACGTTTGCAACTAATGAAAAACTGTTTTTT; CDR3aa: CASSGGTFATNEKLFF
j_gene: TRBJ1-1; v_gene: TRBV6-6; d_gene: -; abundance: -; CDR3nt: TGTGCCGGAGGGGACGGAAAAAACACTGAAGCTTTCTTT; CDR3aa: CAGGDGKNTEAFF
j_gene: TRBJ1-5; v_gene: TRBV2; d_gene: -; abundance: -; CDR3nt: TGTGCCAGCAGTGTTTCAGGGGCCCGACCGCCCCAGCATTTT; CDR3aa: CASSVSGARPPQHF
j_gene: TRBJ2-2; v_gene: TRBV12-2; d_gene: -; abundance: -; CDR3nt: TGTGCAAGTCGCCCACTAGCGAACACCGGGGAGCTGTTTTTT; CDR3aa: CASRPLANTGELFF
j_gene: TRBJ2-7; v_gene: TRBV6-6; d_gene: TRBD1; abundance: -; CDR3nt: TGTGCCAGCAGGGGGCCGGGACAGGGGACGAACGAGCAGTACTTC; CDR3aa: CASRGPGQGTNEQYF
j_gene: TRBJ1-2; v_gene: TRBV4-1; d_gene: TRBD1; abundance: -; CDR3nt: TGCGCCAGCAGCCCAACCCGAGGGGGCGAAACCGGCGGCTACACCTTC; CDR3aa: CASSPTRGGETGGYTF
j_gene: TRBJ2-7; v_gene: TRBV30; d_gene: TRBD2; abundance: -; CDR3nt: TGTGCCTGGAGTGTGCCTTTGGAGAGCGGGGGGGCGAGGGAGCAGTACTTC; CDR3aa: CAWSVPLESGGAREQYF
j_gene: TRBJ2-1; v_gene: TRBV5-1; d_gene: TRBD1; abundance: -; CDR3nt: TGCGCCAGCAGCTCAAATCAGCGTCCCGACAGGGTGAGTGAGCAGTTCTTC; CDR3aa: CASSSNQRPDRVSEQFF
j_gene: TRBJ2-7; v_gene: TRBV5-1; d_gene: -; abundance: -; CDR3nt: TGCGCCAAGCGGGCCTCGGTTTACGAGCAGTACTTC; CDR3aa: CAKRASVYEQYF
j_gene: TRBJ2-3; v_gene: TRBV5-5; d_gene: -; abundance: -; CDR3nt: TGTGCCAGCAGCTTTTCGACAGACCTAACAGATACGCAGTATTTT; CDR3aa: CASSFSTDLTDTQYF
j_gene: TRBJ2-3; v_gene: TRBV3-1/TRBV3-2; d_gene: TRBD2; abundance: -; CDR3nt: TGTGCCAGCAGCCGCGCGGGGGGGCGATGGGGGCAGTATTTT; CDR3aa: CASSRAGGRWGQYF
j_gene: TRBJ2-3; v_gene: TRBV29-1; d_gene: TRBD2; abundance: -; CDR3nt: TGCAGCGTTGAAGATCTGGGTCTAGCGGGGGGCTTGACTAGCACAGATACGCAGTATTTT; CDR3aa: CSVEDLGLAGGLTSTDTQYF
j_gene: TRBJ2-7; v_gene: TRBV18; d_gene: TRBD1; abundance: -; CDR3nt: TGTGCCAGCTCACCGATGGGACAGGGAGTCCACGAGCAGTACTTC; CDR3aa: CASSPMGQGVHEQYF
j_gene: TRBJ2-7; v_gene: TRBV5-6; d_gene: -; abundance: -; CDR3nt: TGTGCCAGCAGCGGAGCAACCTACGAGCAGTACTTC; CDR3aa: CASSGATYEQYF
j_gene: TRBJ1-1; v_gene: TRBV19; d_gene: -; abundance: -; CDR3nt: TGTGCCAGTAGGTCCAGACAAACAGCTTTCTTT; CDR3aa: CASRSRQTAFF
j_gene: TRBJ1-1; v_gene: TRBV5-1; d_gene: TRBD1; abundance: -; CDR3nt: TGCGCCAGCAGCACAGGGGTAAACACTGAAGCTTTCTTT; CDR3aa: CASSTGVNTEAFF
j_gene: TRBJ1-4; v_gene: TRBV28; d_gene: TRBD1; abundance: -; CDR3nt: TGTGCCAGCAGCCAGCAGGGGGCGGCTAATGAAAAACTGTTTTTT; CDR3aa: CASSQQGAANEKLFF